This TCR beta chain derives from a study of human T cells and chemical hapten exposure. TCRdb passed the RACE reads through MiXCR, listing each CDR3 protein once. Here the sample spans a few hundred thousand distinct CDR3 sequences, 4.8% being singletons. Regarding time point: patch test 1, 2 weeks after DPC sensitization. This sample's treatment: therapeutic diphenylcyclopropenone sensitization with weekly scalp DPC. Ten or more counts support this clonotype. The specimen was whole blood, collected in connection with sensitization to the hapten diphenylcyclopropenone (DPC). The receptor was isolated from a woman between 50 and 59 years old with alopecia areata. Some clones in this sample may be carry-over from other donors' samples.

The CDR3 sequence is CASRHASGNTIYF. CDR3 DNA: TGTGCCAGCAGACATGCCTCTGGAAACACCATATATTTT. The chain links TRBV7-2 to TRBJ1-3; no firm D call. Germline-derived CDR1 and CDR2 are SGHTA and FQGNSA. This CDR3 has 13 residues. V shed 6 bases and J shed 0 bases, with 6 bases lying between them.